The 12 T cell receptor beta chains reported below all come from one sample, sequenced in a study of PD-1 blockade in classical Hodgkin lymphoma. TCRdb's copy holds only in-frame clones and misses some; the assay was immunoSEQ multiplex PCR. The table has about 27,000 clones, more than 60% seen once; the top ten hold about 2.4%. Every patient relapsed after autologous stem cell transplantation, and brentuximab vedotin exposure varied. Isolation of CD4+ T cells from thawed PBMCs was performed by magnetic negative selection. Sequenced material: CD4+ T cells from blood, taken at baseline. The receptor set was obtained from a human donor with classical Hodgkin lymphoma.

This clone turned up a few times. The chain carries TRBV14 and TRBJ1-6; D gene uncertain. Trimming stripped 1 base from V and 0 bases from J, with 10 bases between. CDR3 length equals 17 residues. The V gene's germline CDR1 is SGHDN and CDR2 FVKESK. The CDR3 nucleotides are TGTGCCAGCAGCCAAGGGGAGAGGAGCTCCTATAATTCACCCCTCCACTTT. Translated, it gives CASSQGERSSYNSPLHF.

This clone turned up a few times. This chain uses TRBV30 with TRBJ1-1; D is uncertain. The germline V gene has CDR1 GTSNPN and CDR2 SVGIG (reference sequence). This CDR3 region has 10 residues. V lost 6 bases and J 10 bases, leaving 12 bases between the germline ends. CDR3 residues: CACTSARAFF. As DNA, the CDR3 is TGTGCCTGTACGTCCGCACGAGCTTTCTTT.

The chain couples TRBV28 to TRBJ2-3; D uncertain. The CDR3 has 13 residues. Looked up from germline, CDR1 is MDHEN and CDR2 is SYDVKM. Trimming removed 4 bases at V and 0 bases at J, with 5 bases between. CDR3: CASSSPSTDTQYF. Written as DNA, the CDR3 is TGTGCCAGCAGTTCCCCTAGCACAGATACGCAGTATTTT.

The chain carries TRBV11-2 and TRBJ1-4; D ambiguous. Trimming stripped 5 bases from V and 10 bases from J, with 14 bases between. CDR1 is SGHAT and CDR2 is FQNNGV in the germline V gene. The CDR3 is 13 residues long. The CDR3 nucleotides read TGTGCCAGCAGCAAGACCGGGCCTGGAAAACTGTTTTTT. This codes for CASSKTGPGKLFF.

V is TRBV5-1 and J is TRBJ1-1, with D possibly TRBD1 on 6 matching bases. Per germline, CDR1 SGHRS and CDR2 YFSETQ. V lost 2 bases and J lost 5, with 10 bases in between. The CDR3 runs 13 residues. This chain's CDR3 is CASSLQGWTEAFF. The CDR3 coding sequence is TGCGCCAGCAGCTTACAGGGCTGGACTGAAGCTTTCTTT.

The genes are TRBV7-7 and TRBJ1-2; a weak D match, TRBD1 (6 bases). The CDR3 runs 17 residues. V lost 6 bases and J 3 bases, leaving 23 bases between the germline ends. Germline CDR1 reads SSHAT; CDR2 reads FNYEAQ (reference sequence). CDR3 bases: TGTGCCAGCAGTTGTATCCGGGACATTCTTTTCTACTATGGCTACACCTTC. Protein: CASSCIRDILFYYGYTF.

This clone was seen just once. The gene calls are TRBV6-6 and TRBJ2-1; D not certain. The CDR3 extends over 13 amino acids. The V and J ends lost 6 bases and 10 bases respectively, with 16 bases between them. The germline CDR1 and CDR2 sequences are MNHNY and SVGAGI (reference sequence). As DNA, the CDR3 is TGTGCCAGCAGCCCTTCGGGCCTTGGCGAGCAGTTCTTC. Amino acids: CASSPSGLGEQFF.

In its sample, this clone was seen a few times. The chain has TRBV4-2 and TRBJ1-3, with TRBD1 matching over 7 bases. The CDR3 extends over 17 amino acids. J lost 4 bases, V lost 3 bases, and 12 bases had no gene match. The germline gives CDR1 LGHNA, CDR2 YNFKEQ. As DNA, the CDR3 is TGTGCCAGCAGCCAGGTCATGAGGGGGCGACCAGGAAACACCATATATTTT. It translates to CASSQVMRGRPGNTIYF.

This clone was seen only once. The chain carries TRBV25-1 and TRBJ2-7; 8 bases match TRBD1. The CDR3 runs 15 residues. Germline-derived CDR1 and CDR2 are MGHDK and SYGVNS. Germline trimming cut 3 bases from V and 5 bases from J; bases unmatched to any gene: 9. CDR3 sequence: CASSDRTGRQDEQYF. CDR3 nucleotide sequence: TGTGCCAGCAGTGATCGGACAGGGCGACAGGACGAGCAGTACTTC.

There are a few counts of this clone. This chain links TRBV30 with TRBJ1-2; D is undetermined. Germline CDR1 reads GTSNPN; CDR2 reads SVGIG (reference sequence). There are 15 residues in the CDR3. Trimming removed 1 base from V and 5 bases from J, with 17 bases in between. CDR3 sequence: CAWSEPGPPVYGYTF. CDR3 nucleotide sequence: TGTGCCTGGAGTGAACCCGGACCCCCCGTGTATGGCTACACCTTC.

The CDR3, as DNA: TGTGCCAGCAGCCCGACGGACTACGAGCAGTACTTC. This gives the protein CASSPTDYEQYF. The chain carries TRBV7-9 and TRBJ2-7, with D unclear. Looked up from germline, CDR1 is SEHNR and CDR2 is FQNEAQ (reference sequence). The CDR3 runs to 12 residues. V was shortened by 5 bases and J by 3 bases, with 8 bases between the two germline ends.

The CDR3 sequence: CASSLDRARDEQFF. In DNA form, the CDR3 reads TGTGCCAGCAGCTTAGACCGGGCCCGGGATGAGCAGTTCTTC. The rearrangement joins TRBV11-1 to TRBJ2-1, with D hard to call. The V gene's germline CDR1 is SGHAT and CDR2 FQDESV (reference sequence). This CDR3 has 14 residues. Trimming left V 1 base short and J 8 bases short, with 12 bases between.